This T cell receptor beta chain originates from a study of technical replicates of blood from a few donors. Profiling relied on immunoSEQ multiplex PCR, and the TCRdb table lists in-frame clones only, not all of them. The sample yields some 85,000 clones, around 94% seen once. The germline V and J ends were trimmed by 4 bases and 5 bases, with 17 bases remaining between them. CDR1 is MDHEN, CDR2 SYDVKM, per germline. CDR3 length equals 15 residues. The material sequenced was T cells isolated from PBMCs. This receptor was obtained from a human donor in good health. This chain joins TRBV28 and TRBJ2-5; a possible D gene is TRBD1 (6 bases). The CDR3 nucleotides read TGTGCCAGCAGTTCCCCCTTCACAGGGTGGGAGACCCAGTACTTC. It encodes CASSSPFTGWETQYF.